The next 24 T cell receptor beta chains were all read from a single sample in a study of cytomegalovirus exposure and HLA in healthy donors. The method was immunoSEQ multiplex PCR; TCRdb's version includes in-frame clones alone and lacks a portion of them. Of approximately 60,000 clones in the sample, approximately 90% were seen once. The sequenced sample consisted of PBMCs. These receptors all stem from a man aged 18 to 29 in good health and CMV-seronegative.

This clone was observed a single time. The CDR3 here is CASSQGWQATQYF. The CDR3 nucleotides read TGTGCCAGCAGCCAAGGGTGGCAGGCTACGCAGTATTTT. J is TRBJ2-3 and V is TRBV4-2; D remains unclear. Germline assignment: CDR1 LGHNA and CDR2 YNFKEQ. Trimming took off 1 base at V and 8 bases at J, with 10 bases between the two ends. CDR3 length equals 13 residues.

The V call is TRBV28, the J call TRBJ2-2; tentatively, D is TRBD1 (5 bases). This CDR3 has 14 amino acids. V dropped 8 bases and J dropped 3 bases, with 13 bases sitting between them. Germline loops: CDR1 MDHEN, CDR2 SYDVKM. For the CDR3, the DNA is TGTGCCAGCCGGTCGGACACCTACACCGGGGAGCTGTTTTTT. Translation gives CASRSDTYTGELFF.

This clone was seen many times. CDR3 residues: CASSLARGKEPQHF. Here the CDR3 DNA reads TGTGCCAGCAGCTTAGCGCGGGGGAAGGAGCCCCAGCATTTT. The chain uses TRBV7-2 and TRBJ1-5; maybe TRBD1 (5 bases). From germline, CDR1 is SGHTA and CDR2 FQGNSA. V shed 0 bases and J shed 8 bases, with 11 bases lying between them. The CDR3 is 14 residues long.

The V gene is TRBV27, the J gene TRBJ2-7; 9 nucleotides line up with TRBD1. The V gene end was trimmed by 5 bases and the J gene end by 2 bases; junction bases not matched to a gene: 4. CDR1 MNHEY and CDR2 SMNVEV come from the germline V gene (reference sequence). The CDR3 is 14 residues long. The CDR3 region is CASSPWDRAYEQYF. CDR3 DNA sequence: TGTGCCAGCAGTCCTTGGGACAGGGCCTACGAGCAGTACTTC.

The chain combines TRBV6-1 with TRBJ2-5, with 7 bases fitting TRBD1. J was trimmed by 5 bases and V by 6 bases; bases with no gene match: 6. The CDR3 loop spans 13 amino acids. Germline loops: CDR1 MNHNS, CDR2 SASEGT. Written as DNA, the CDR3 is TGTGCCAGCAGACCGGGACAGATGGAGACCCAGTACTTC. This sequence encodes CASRPGQMETQYF.

This clone was counted only a few times. This rearrangement joins TRBV4-1 to TRBJ2-1; a weak D match, TRBD2 (6 bases). The CDR3 runs to 15 residues. Germline-derived CDR1 and CDR2 are MGHRA and YSYEKL. The V end lost 0 bases, the J end lost 8 bases, and 14 bases lay between the germline ends. CDR3 sequence (DNA): TGCGCCAGCAGCCAAGATGACGGGAGTAGCTATGAGCAGTTCTTC. This gives the protein CASSQDDGSSYEQFF.

The CDR3 DNA is TGTGCCAGTACCCCAGGGGGCCCAAACACTGAAGCTTTCTTT. It specifies CASTPGGPNTEAFF. This chain links TRBV19 with TRBJ1-1; 8 bases match TRBD1. V lost 7 bases, J lost 2 bases, and 6 bases stayed unmatched. Looked up from germline, CDR1 is LNHDA and CDR2 is SQIVND (reference sequence). The CDR3 length is 14 residues. The full variable domain, its missing parts supplied by reference TRBV19 and TRBJ1-1, is DGGITQSPKYLFRKEGQNVTLSCEQNLNHDAMYWYRQDPGQGLRLIYYSQIVNDFQKGDIAEGYSVSREKKESFPLTVTSAQKNPTAFYLCASTPGGPNTEAFFGQGTRLTVV.

This chain links TRBV11-1 with TRBJ2-7; 7 nucleotides agree with TRBD1. The CDR3 is 15 residues long. J gave up 2 bases and V 1 base, and 5 bases lay outside the gene matches. Germline lookup yields CDR1 SGHAT and CDR2 FQDESV (reference sequence). CDR3 sequence reads: CASSLVWGQTYEQYF. The DNA of the CDR3 is TGTGCCAGCAGCTTAGTTTGGGGACAGACCTACGAGCAGTACTTC.

CDR3 in amino acids: CASSRTAFQPQHF. The CDR3 DNA sequence: TGTGCCAGCAGCAGGACTGCTTTCCAGCCCCAGCATTTT. The V call is TRBV6-5, the J call TRBJ1-5, with D unclear. The CDR3 is 13 residues long. Germline-derived CDR1 and CDR2 are MNHEY and SVGAGI. V lost 6 bases and J 7 bases, leaving 13 bases between the germline ends.

The chain carries TRBV29-1 and TRBJ2-7, with D possibly matching TRBD2 (5 bases). CDR1 and CDR2 (germline): SQVTM, ANQGSEA. V lost 6 bases and J lost 5, with 17 bases in between. The CDR3 has 13 residues. CDR3 residues: CSVGRGKRDEQYF. CDR3 sequence (DNA): TGCAGCGTCGGACGGGGAAAAAGGGACGAGCAGTACTTC.

J is TRBJ2-7 and V is TRBV7-3; TRBD1 agrees at 7 bases. V trimming: 5 bases; J trimming: 4 bases; junction bases outside the gene matches: 23. CDR1 SGHTA and CDR2 FQGTGA come from the germline V gene. The CDR3 runs 19 residues. For the CDR3, the DNA is TGTGCCAGCAGCCCTACCGGACAGGTTCGCCGGGACACCGCTTACGAGCAGTACTTC. Its protein product is CASSPTGQVRRDTAYEQYF.

This clone was picked up one time. The rearrangement links TRBV2 to TRBJ2-7; 8 bases agree with TRBD2. The CDR3 loop spans 15 amino acids. CDR1 and CDR2 (germline): SNHLY, FYNNEI. The V and J ends lost 7 bases and 2 bases, in that order; junction bases with no gene match: 10. DNA for the CDR3: TGTGCCAGCACAGTCCCCAGCGGGGGAGCCTACGAGCAGTACTTC. Its protein is CASTVPSGGAYEQYF.

The chain uses TRBV11-2 and TRBJ2-5, with TRBD2 matching over 7 bases. The germline V gene has CDR1 SGHAT and CDR2 FQNNGV. Trimming cost V 7 bases and J 5 bases; bases outside gene matches: 22. The CDR3 runs 18 residues. The chain's CDR3 is CASTRRPGRESFGETQYF. The CDR3 DNA reads as TGTGCCAGCACCCGGCGCCCGGGGCGGGAGTCTTTTGGGGAGACCCAGTACTTC.

The count of this clone is one. The chain is built from TRBV2 and TRBJ2-1; 11 nucleotides agree with TRBD2. The CDR3 is made up of 15 amino acids. Germline loops: CDR1 SNHLY, CDR2 FYNNEI. V was clipped by 4 bases and J by 5 bases; unmatched bases: 4. The CDR3 sequence is CASSGGLAAHNEQFF. The DNA of the CDR3 is TGTGCCAGCAGTGGGGGACTAGCGGCCCACAATGAGCAGTTCTTC.

The chain joins TRBV19 to TRBJ2-1, with a possible D match to TRBD1 (5 bases). V was pared by 7 bases and J by 4 bases, with 26 bases between. The CDR3 runs to 18 residues. Per germline, CDR1 LNHDA and CDR2 SQIVND (reference sequence). The CDR3 is CASTFRGGTLDPYNEQFF. CDR3 coding DNA: TGTGCCAGTACCTTTAGGGGCGGCACCCTTGATCCTTACAATGAGCAGTTCTTC. Complete variable domain (other parts from reference TRBV19 and TRBJ2-1): DGGITQSPKYLFRKEGQNVTLSCEQNLNHDAMYWYRQDPGQGLRLIYYSQIVNDFQKGDIAEGYSVSREKKESFPLTVTSAQKNPTAFYLCASTFRGGTLDPYNEQFFGPGTRLTVL.

The chain couples TRBV7-9 to TRBJ2-3, with 9 bases aligning to TRBD2. The CDR3 is made up of 15 amino acids. Germline CDR1 is SEHNR and CDR2 is FQNEAQ (reference sequence). The V gene end was trimmed by 3 bases and the J gene end by 3 bases; junction bases not matched to a gene: 4. This CDR3 is CASSFGLAGTDTQYF. Written as DNA, the CDR3 is TGTGCCAGCAGCTTTGGTCTAGCGGGAACAGATACGCAGTATTTT.

The chain links TRBV10-3 to TRBJ2-5; D is ambiguous. The V and J ends lost 3 bases and 4 bases respectively, with 9 bases between them. CDR1 and CDR2 from the germline V gene are ENHRY and SYGVKD. This CDR3 region has 13 residues. This CDR3 reads CAISESPPETQYF. DNA of the CDR3: TGTGCCATCAGTGAAAGCCCTCCAGAGACCCAGTACTTC.

The rearrangement links TRBV2 to TRBJ1-3, with no clear D. The germline V gene encodes CDR1 SNHLY and CDR2 FYNNEI. With 3 bases removed from V and 4 bases from J, the gap between germline ends came to 10 bases. This CDR3 is built from 14 residues. The CDR3: CASSDEAEGNTIYF. The CDR3 bases are TGTGCCAGCAGTGACGAGGCAGAAGGAAACACCATATATTTT.

The chain links TRBV27 to TRBJ2-1; 7 positions agree with TRBD2. There are 15 residues in the CDR3. CDR1 is MNHEY, CDR2 SMNVEV, per germline (reference sequence). Trimming at V came to 2 bases and at J to 4 bases, leaving 5 bases not matched to a gene. CDR3 amino acids: CASSLVGSGYNEQFF. CDR3 in DNA: TGTGCCAGCAGTTTAGTCGGTAGCGGGTACAATGAGCAGTTCTTC.

This chain connects TRBV6-4 to TRBJ2-1; 7 nucleotides match TRBD1. This CDR3 spans 14 amino acids. Germline CDR1 MRHNA, CDR2 SNTAGT. J was trimmed by 3 bases and V by 2 bases; bases with no gene match: 1. The CDR3 is CASSDRTGYNEQFF. Here the CDR3 DNA reads TGTGCCAGCAGTGACCGGACAGGCTACAATGAGCAGTTCTTC.

The gene calls are TRBV28 and TRBJ1-5; D is unresolved. Germline V gene lookup returns CDR1 MDHEN and CDR2 SYDVKM. The CDR3 consists of 15 residues. The V gene lost 4 bases and the J gene lost 2 bases, with 12 bases spanning the gap. This chain's CDR3 is CASSSPWGGNQPQHF. The CDR3, as DNA: TGTGCCAGCAGTTCCCCGTGGGGAGGCAATCAGCCCCAGCATTTT. Full variable domain (missing parts from reference TRBV28 and TRBJ1-5): DVKVTQSSRYLVKRTGEKVFLECVQDMDHENMFWYRQDPGLGLRLIYFSYDVKMKEKGDIPEGYSVSREKKERFSLILESASTNQTSMYLCASSSPWGGNQPQHFGDGTRLSIL.

The rearrangement links TRBV27 to TRBJ1-1; the match to TRBD1 covers 8 bases. The CDR3 totals 15 residues. Germline CDR1 and CDR2: MNHEY and SMNVEV (reference sequence). With 5 bases clipped from V and 0 bases from J, the junction kept 5 bases outside the gene matches. As DNA, the CDR3 is TGTGCCAGCAGTCCCCAGACAGGGGTGAACACTGAAGCTTTCTTT. It translates to CASSPQTGVNTEAFF.

The V and J genes are TRBV18 and TRBJ1-5, with 8 positions matching TRBD1. Germline V lookup: CDR1 KGHSH, CDR2 LQKENI. This CDR3 is 17 amino acids long. The J segment lost 8 bases and the V segment lost 1 base, leaving 13 bases of the junction unmatched. The CDR3 DNA sequence: TGTGCCAGCTCACCACTTGGGCAGGGGGCCTTTGGTGAGCCCCAGCATTTT. Protein product: CASSPLGQGAFGEPQHF.

The rearrangement uses TRBV5-4 and TRBJ1-2, with TRBD1 matching 7 bases. CDR3 size: 16 residues. The germline V gene has CDR1 SGHNT and CDR2 YYREEE (reference sequence). V shed 4 bases and J 0 bases; nucleotides not matched to a gene: 9. The CDR3 is CASSPPAGQTNYGYTF. The DNA of the CDR3 is TGTGCCAGCAGCCCCCCCGCGGGACAGACTAACTATGGCTACACCTTC.